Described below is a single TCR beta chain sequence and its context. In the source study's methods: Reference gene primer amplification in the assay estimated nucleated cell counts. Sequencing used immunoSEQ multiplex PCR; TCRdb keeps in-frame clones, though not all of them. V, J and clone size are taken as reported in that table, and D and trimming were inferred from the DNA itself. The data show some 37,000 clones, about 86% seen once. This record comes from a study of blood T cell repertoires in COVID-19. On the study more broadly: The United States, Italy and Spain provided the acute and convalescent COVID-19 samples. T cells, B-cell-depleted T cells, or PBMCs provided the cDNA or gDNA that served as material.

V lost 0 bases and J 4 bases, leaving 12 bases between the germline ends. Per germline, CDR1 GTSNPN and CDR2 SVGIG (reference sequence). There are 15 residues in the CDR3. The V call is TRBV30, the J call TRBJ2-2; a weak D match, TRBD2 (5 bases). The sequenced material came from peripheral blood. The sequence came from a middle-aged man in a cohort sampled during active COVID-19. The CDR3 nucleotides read TGTGCCTGGAGTGTACCCGGGGTCGGCACCGGGGAGCTGTTTTTT. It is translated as CAWSVPGVGTGELFF.